This T cell receptor (beta chain) was sequenced in a study of vaccination and CD4 T cells after COVID-19. Overall study context: Six males and four females, two Hispanic, made up the convalescents.

This clonotype was recorded once. What it binds is unknown. The germline V gene has CDR1 WNHNN and CDR2 SYGVQD (reference sequence). Trimming took 2 bases from V and 4 from J, leaving 11 bases between them. This CDR3 is 15 amino acids long. The treatment: approximately 10-day PBMC culture with coronavirus spike peptide pools or control peptides (ViraFEST assay). By negative selection, CD4+ T cells were isolated once culture had run for about 10 days. With the Oncomine TCR Beta short-read assay, DNA from cultured CD4+ T cells was sequenced. TCRdb redid the calling of the PCR reads with MiXCR, one entry per CDR3 protein. The sample carries 15,000 or so distinct CDR3 sequences, 60% to 80% recorded once.

This TCR came from a human donor who had recovered from COVID-19. The V call is TRBV10-1, the J call TRBJ2-2; D possibly matches TRBD1 or TRBD2 (6 bases each). Source material: CD4+ T cells from blood, cultured in vitro. The chain's CDR3 is CASSEGGGPTGELFF. In DNA form, the CDR3 reads TGCGCCAGCAGTGAGGGTGGGGGGCCCACCGGGGAGCTGTTTTTT.